The rows below give T cell receptor beta chains drawn from one sample of a study of T cell responses to AZD1222 COVID-19 vaccine. TCRdb's table, derived via immunoSEQ multiplex PCR, lists solely in-frame clones and lacks some. Of tens of thousands of clones detected, more than 85% appear once; the ten largest clones hold roughly 5%. This specimen consisted of peripheral blood, obtained 28 days after the second AZD1222 dose. Source of these receptors: an adult who received the AZD1222 COVID-19 vaccine. CDR3s include the opening cysteine and the closing phenylalanine or tryptophan. The D gene is left open where the match is weak. Part of the rows lack a size; the others show once, few, many or a class for expanded clones.

v_gene: TRBV15
abundance: -
j_gene: TRBJ2-5
d_gene: TRBD1
CDR3aa: CATSHTGGETQYF
CDR3nt: TGTGCCACCAGCCATACAGGGGGCGAGACCCAGTACTTC

v_gene: TRBV27
abundance: -
j_gene: TRBJ2-7
d_gene: TRBD2
CDR3aa: CASSLGRDYEQYF
CDR3nt: TGTGCCAGCAGTTTAGGGAGGGACTACGAGCAGTACTTC

v_gene: TRBV10-1
abundance: -
j_gene: TRBJ1-5
d_gene: -
CDR3aa: CASSLGSSYSNQPQHF
CDR3nt: TGCGCCAGCAGCCTAGGGTCTTCCTATAGCAATCAGCCCCAGCATTTT

v_gene: TRBV29-1
abundance: once
j_gene: TRBJ1-1
d_gene: -
CDR3aa: CSGRVNSRGAFF
CDR3nt: TGCAGCGGGAGGGTAAATTCCAGAGGAGCTTTCTTT

v_gene: TRBV11-2
abundance: -
j_gene: TRBJ1-5
d_gene: -
CDR3aa: CASSGGRGAQQPQHF
CDR3nt: TGTGCCAGCAGCGGGGGGAGAGGGGCGCAGCAGCCCCAGCATTTT

v_gene: TRBV28
abundance: -
j_gene: TRBJ2-5
d_gene: -
CDR3aa: CASSSSGRQETQYF
CDR3nt: TGTGCCAGCAGTTCTAGTGGCAGGCAAGAGACCCAGTACTTC

v_gene: TRBV24-1
abundance: -
j_gene: TRBJ2-5
d_gene: TRBD2
CDR3aa: CATSDWGSGKAVETQYF
CDR3nt: TGTGCCACCAGTGATTGGGGTAGCGGGAAAGCTGTAGAGACCCAGTACTTC

v_gene: TRBV12-3/TRBV12-4
abundance: -
j_gene: TRBJ2-7
d_gene: -
CDR3aa: CASSFRHEQYF
CDR3nt: TGTGCCAGCAGTTTTCGCCACGAGCAGTACTTC

v_gene: TRBV10-3
abundance: -
j_gene: TRBJ1-5
d_gene: TRBD1
CDR3aa: CAISESDRAGGQPQHF
CDR3nt: TGTGCCATCAGTGAGTCGGACAGGGCCGGCGGTCAGCCCCAGCATTTT

v_gene: TRBV9
abundance: -
j_gene: TRBJ2-1
d_gene: -
CDR3aa: CASSVVGGINEQFF
CDR3nt: TGTGCCAGCAGCGTAGTAGGGGGAATCAATGAGCAGTTCTTC

v_gene: TRBV5-5
abundance: few
j_gene: TRBJ1-5
d_gene: -
CDR3aa: CASSRDVDNQPQHF
CDR3nt: TGTGCCAGCAGCCGGGACGTCGACAATCAGCCCCAGCATTTT

v_gene: TRBV12-3/TRBV12-4
abundance: -
j_gene: TRBJ1-1
d_gene: TRBD1
CDR3aa: CASSSGGTEAFF
CDR3nt: TGTGCCAGCAGTTCAGGGGGTACTGAAGCTTTCTTT

v_gene: TRBV5-1
abundance: -
j_gene: TRBJ2-2
d_gene: -
CDR3aa: CASSLGVATGELFF
CDR3nt: TGCGCCAGCAGCTTAGGGGTCGCGACCGGGGAGCTGTTTTTT

v_gene: TRBV23-1
abundance: -
j_gene: TRBJ2-1
d_gene: -
CDR3aa: CASSSPGLSPSYNEQFF
CDR3nt: TGCGCCAGCAGTTCTCCAGGGCTTTCCCCTTCCTACAATGAGCAGTTCTTC

v_gene: TRBV5-6
abundance: -
j_gene: TRBJ1-5
d_gene: -
CDR3aa: CASSWGGQPQHF
CDR3nt: TGTGCCAGCAGCTGGGGCGGGCAGCCCCAGCATTTT

v_gene: TRBV4-1
abundance: once
j_gene: TRBJ2-5
d_gene: TRBD2
CDR3aa: CASSQELAGQETQYF
CDR3nt: TGCGCCAGCAGCCAAGAACTAGCGGGACAGGAGACCCAGTACTTC

v_gene: TRBV6-2/TRBV6-3
abundance: -
j_gene: TRBJ2-1
d_gene: -
CDR3aa: CASSYSRISSYNEQFF
CDR3nt: TGTGCCAGCAGTTACTCTAGGATATCCTCCTACAATGAGCAGTTCTTC

v_gene: TRBV2
abundance: -
j_gene: TRBJ1-2
d_gene: TRBD1
CDR3aa: CASLRDSGYGYTF
CDR3nt: TGTGCCAGCTTAAGGGACAGTGGGTATGGCTACACCTTC

v_gene: TRBV30
abundance: once
j_gene: TRBJ1-2
d_gene: -
CDR3aa: CAWNLGAYGYTF
CDR3nt: TGTGCCTGGAACCTGGGGGCTTATGGCTACACCTTC

v_gene: TRBV30
abundance: -
j_gene: TRBJ1-2
d_gene: TRBD1
CDR3aa: CAWSVGQMGGGYTF
CDR3nt: TGTGCCTGGAGTGTGGGACAGATGGGTGGTGGCTACACCTTC

v_gene: TRBV18
abundance: -
j_gene: TRBJ2-1
d_gene: -
CDR3aa: CASSPGQANEQFF
CDR3nt: TGTGCCAGCTCACCAGGGCAGGCTAATGAGCAGTTCTTC

v_gene: TRBV10-3
abundance: once
j_gene: TRBJ1-1
d_gene: -
CDR3aa: CAISERAEAFF
CDR3nt: TGTGCCATCAGTGAGAGGGCTGAAGCTTTCTTT

v_gene: TRBV19
abundance: -
j_gene: TRBJ2-1
d_gene: TRBD2
CDR3aa: CAVTAGAGLNEQFF
CDR3nt: TGTGCCGTAACAGCGGGAGCGGGGTTGAATGAGCAGTTCTTC

v_gene: TRBV6-2/TRBV6-3
abundance: -
j_gene: TRBJ1-5
d_gene: -
CDR3aa: CASSYSGIGTGRQPQHF
CDR3nt: TGTGCCAGCAGTTACTCGGGGATCGGGACGGGAAGGCAGCCCCAGCATTTT

v_gene: TRBV6-2/TRBV6-3
abundance: -
j_gene: TRBJ1-5
d_gene: -
CDR3aa: CASSYTDSRSNQPQHF
CDR3nt: TGTGCCAGCAGTTACACGGACAGTCGGAGCAATCAGCCCCAGCATTTT

v_gene: TRBV19
abundance: -
j_gene: TRBJ1-6
d_gene: TRBD1
CDR3aa: CASSRTGTGGSPLHF
CDR3nt: TGTGCCAGTAGTAGGACCGGGACAGGGGGGTCACCCCTCCACTTT

v_gene: TRBV19
abundance: -
j_gene: TRBJ2-1
d_gene: -
CDR3aa: CASSISGTRGFDEQFF
CDR3nt: TGTGCCAGTAGTATATCGGGGACCCGGGGGTTCGATGAGCAGTTCTTC

v_gene: TRBV10-3
abundance: -
j_gene: TRBJ2-7
d_gene: -
CDR3aa: CAISESGRSSYEQYF
CDR3nt: TGTGCCATCAGTGAGTCTGGCAGGAGCTCCTACGAGCAGTACTTC

v_gene: TRBV7-9
abundance: -
j_gene: TRBJ1-1
d_gene: -
CDR3aa: CASSHQGHTEAFF
CDR3nt: TGTGCCAGCAGCCACCAAGGGCACACTGAAGCTTTCTTT

v_gene: TRBV7-8
abundance: -
j_gene: TRBJ2-3
d_gene: TRBD2
CDR3aa: CASSQRASGSPIYTQYF
CDR3nt: TGTGCCAGCAGCCAACGGGCTAGCGGGAGCCCCATCTATACGCAGTATTTT

v_gene: TRBV30
abundance: -
j_gene: TRBJ2-7
d_gene: TRBD1
CDR3aa: CAWGDRSDYEQYF
CDR3nt: TGTGCCTGGGGGGACAGGAGTGACTACGAGCAGTACTTC

v_gene: TRBV6-5
abundance: -
j_gene: TRBJ2-1
d_gene: TRBD1
CDR3aa: CASRLDREYNEQFF
CDR3nt: TGTGCCAGCAGATTGGACAGGGAATACAATGAGCAGTTCTTC

v_gene: TRBV7-3
abundance: -
j_gene: TRBJ2-6
d_gene: -
CDR3aa: CASSSSQLGANVLTF
CDR3nt: TGTGCCAGCAGCTCCTCACAGCTGGGGGCCAACGTCCTGACTTTC

v_gene: TRBV11-2
abundance: -
j_gene: TRBJ1-1
d_gene: -
CDR3aa: CASSSNRVNTEAFF
CDR3nt: TGTGCCAGCAGCTCCAACAGAGTGAACACTGAAGCTTTCTTT

v_gene: TRBV15
abundance: -
j_gene: TRBJ2-5
d_gene: -
CDR3aa: CATSMDNQETQYF
CDR3nt: TGTGCCACCAGCATGGACAACCAAGAGACCCAGTACTTC

v_gene: TRBV6-1
abundance: -
j_gene: TRBJ1-4
d_gene: -
CDR3aa: CASSEVKGRYEKLFF
CDR3nt: TGTGCCAGCAGTGAAGTGAAGGGCAGATATGAAAAACTGTTTTTT

v_gene: TRBV6-5
abundance: -
j_gene: TRBJ2-5
d_gene: -
CDR3aa: CASSYDGRYQETQYF
CDR3nt: TGTGCCAGCAGTTACGACGGAAGGTACCAAGAGACCCAGTACTTC

v_gene: TRBV18
abundance: -
j_gene: TRBJ2-7
d_gene: TRBD1
CDR3aa: CASSPRGQGAAEEYEQYF
CDR3nt: TGTGCCAGCTCACCAAGAGGACAGGGGGCAGCGGAAGAGTACGAGCAGTACTTC

v_gene: TRBV11-2
abundance: -
j_gene: TRBJ2-7
d_gene: -
CDR3aa: CASSLERQASSSYEQYF
CDR3nt: TGTGCCAGCAGCTTGGAAAGACAGGCCTCAAGCTCCTACGAGCAGTACTTC

v_gene: TRBV20-1
abundance: -
j_gene: TRBJ1-2
d_gene: -
CDR3aa: CSASIDYGYTF
CDR3nt: TGCAGTGCTAGCATCGACTATGGCTACACCTTC

v_gene: TRBV19
abundance: -
j_gene: TRBJ1-4
d_gene: -
CDR3aa: CASQDSTNEKLFF
CDR3nt: TGTGCCAGCCAGGACTCGACTAATGAAAAACTGTTTTTT

v_gene: TRBV7-3
abundance: -
j_gene: TRBJ2-2
d_gene: -
CDR3aa: CASSLIAAGELFF
CDR3nt: TGTGCCAGCAGCTTAATCGCAGCCGGGGAGCTGTTTTTT

v_gene: TRBV9
abundance: -
j_gene: TRBJ1-2
d_gene: -
CDR3aa: CASSVVSSGDGYTF
CDR3nt: TGTGCCAGCAGCGTAGTTTCTTCAGGGGATGGCTACACCTTC

v_gene: TRBV5-1
abundance: -
j_gene: TRBJ1-3
d_gene: -
CDR3aa: CASSLDRETGNTIYF
CDR3nt: TGCGCCAGCAGCTTGGATCGGGAAACTGGAAACACCATATATTTT

v_gene: TRBV5-1
abundance: -
j_gene: TRBJ1-2
d_gene: -
CDR3aa: CASSLGDPGLTGYTF
CDR3nt: TGCGCCAGCAGCTTGGGGGATCCGGGATTGACTGGCTACACCTTC

v_gene: TRBV7-2
abundance: -
j_gene: TRBJ2-5
d_gene: -
CDR3aa: CASSLGLYQETQYF
CDR3nt: TGTGCCAGCAGCCTCGGACTGTACCAAGAGACCCAGTACTTC

v_gene: TRBV19
abundance: -
j_gene: TRBJ1-1
d_gene: -
CDR3aa: CASSVSGTGNTEAFF
CDR3nt: TGTGCCAGTAGTGTATCCGGGACGGGGAACACTGAAGCTTTCTTT

v_gene: TRBV3-1/TRBV3-2
abundance: -
j_gene: TRBJ2-7
d_gene: -
CDR3aa: CASSQDSWRDKAYEQYF
CDR3nt: TGTGCCAGCAGCCAAGACAGTTGGAGGGACAAAGCCTACGAGCAGTACTTC

v_gene: TRBV10-1
abundance: -
j_gene: TRBJ1-2
d_gene: TRBD1
CDR3aa: CASSDTGGIGYTF
CDR3nt: TGCGCCAGCAGTGATACAGGGGGAATAGGCTACACCTTC

v_gene: TRBV11-2
abundance: -
j_gene: TRBJ2-1
d_gene: TRBD2
CDR3aa: CASSLTGRRGNEQFF
CDR3nt: TGTGCCAGCAGCTTAACCGGGAGGCGGGGCAATGAGCAGTTCTTC

v_gene: TRBV24-1
abundance: -
j_gene: TRBJ2-5
d_gene: TRBD1
CDR3aa: CATSESRQGQETQYF
CDR3nt: TGTGCCACCAGTGAATCCCGACAGGGTCAAGAGACCCAGTACTTC

v_gene: TRBV7-9
abundance: -
j_gene: TRBJ2-1
d_gene: TRBD2
CDR3aa: CASSPGLAGVDEQFF
CDR3nt: TGTGCCAGCAGCCCCGGGCTAGCGGGAGTAGATGAGCAGTTCTTC

v_gene: TRBV30
abundance: once
j_gene: TRBJ1-1
d_gene: TRBD1
CDR3aa: CAWSEGQGGVNTEAFF
CDR3nt: TGTGCCTGGAGTGAGGGACAGGGAGGGGTAAACACTGAAGCTTTCTTT

v_gene: TRBV27
abundance: -
j_gene: TRBJ2-1
d_gene: -
CDR3aa: CASSSIPGSRSYNEQFF
CDR3nt: TGTGCCAGCAGTTCAATCCCCGGGAGTCGCTCCTACAATGAGCAGTTCTTC

v_gene: TRBV24-1
abundance: -
j_gene: TRBJ2-3
d_gene: -
CDR3aa: CATSARPTDTQYF
CDR3nt: TGTGCCACCAGTGCCCGACCCACAGATACGCAGTATTTT

v_gene: TRBV7-9
abundance: -
j_gene: TRBJ1-1
d_gene: -
CDR3aa: CASSPRRGKAFF
CDR3nt: TGTGCCAGCAGCCCCCGCAGAGGGAAAGCTTTCTTT

v_gene: TRBV28
abundance: -
j_gene: TRBJ1-4
d_gene: TRBD1
CDR3aa: CASSQQPYRGRGEKLFF
CDR3nt: TGTGCCAGCAGTCAGCAGCCATACAGGGGGCGCGGTGAAAAACTGTTTTTT